The 15 T cell receptor beta chains presented below share a single source sample, sequenced in a study of blood T cell repertoires in COVID-19. Repertoires were generated with immunoSEQ multiplex PCR, while TCRdb's copy carries only in-frame clones and drops some. The sample yields hundreds of thousands of clones, 90% to 95% seen once. The specimen was peripheral blood. Receptor source: a woman between 18 and 30 years old who had recovered from COVID-19.

J is TRBJ2-1 and V is TRBV27; tentative D call: TRBD2 (6 bases). The germline V gene has CDR1 MNHEY and CDR2 SMNVEV (reference sequence). CDR3 size: 13 residues. V lost 5 bases to trimming and J lost 1 base, with 6 bases between them. CDR3 region: CASSAGSYNEQFF. The CDR3 coding sequence is TGTGCCAGCAGTGCGGGGTCCTACAATGAGCAGTTCTTC.

The chain recombines TRBV6-5 with TRBJ2-7, with D maybe TRBD2 (7 bases). Germline CDR1 and CDR2: MNHEY and SVGAGI. V gave up 6 bases and J gave up 6 bases, with 15 bases separating them. CDR3 size: 13 residues. This chain's CDR3 is CASRAGEGGEQYV. The DNA of the CDR3 is TGTGCCAGCAGGGCTGGGGAGGGGGGCGAGCAGTACGTC.

The CDR3 sequence: CASSITQGSTEAFF. Here the CDR3 DNA reads TGTGCCAGCAGCATCACACAGGGATCCACTGAAGCTTTCTTT. The rearrangement joins TRBV7-9 to TRBJ1-1, with D perhaps TRBD1 (6 bases). The CDR3 spans 14 residues. With 5 bases removed from V and 4 bases from J, the gap between germline ends came to 14 bases. Germline CDR1 reads SEHNR; CDR2 reads FQNEAQ (reference sequence).

V and J are TRBV7-2 and TRBJ1-2; the match to TRBD1 covers 12 bases. The germline V gene encodes CDR1 SGHTA and CDR2 FQGNSA. The junction had 7 bases not matched to a gene; V was cut back by 2 bases and J by 0 bases. This CDR3 spans 18 amino acids. The CDR3 nucleotides read TGTGCCAGCAGCTTACTGTCACGGGACAGGGGGCCTAACTATGGCTACACCTTC. Translating gives CASSLLSRDRGPNYGYTF.

V gene TRBV4-1 combines with J gene TRBJ2-1; TRBD2 matches 9 bases. V lost 4 bases to trimming and J lost 0 bases; unmatched junction nucleotides: 4. The CDR3 is made up of 16 amino acids. CDR1 and CDR2 from the germline V gene are MGHRA and YSYEKL. The CDR3: CASSRLAGFSYNEQFF. In nucleotides, the CDR3 is TGCGCCAGCAGCCGGCTAGCGGGATTCTCCTACAATGAGCAGTTCTTC.

V and J are TRBV15 and TRBJ2-3; D not certain. The CDR3 spans 14 residues. From germline, CDR1 is LNHNV and CDR2 YYDKDF (reference sequence). Trimming removed 5 bases at V and 4 bases at J, with 13 bases between. In DNA form, the CDR3 reads TGTGCCACCAGCGGTAGAGGTGTCCCAGATACGCAGTATTTT. Translation: CATSGRGVPDTQYF. The full variable domain, in which reference TRBV15 and TRBJ2-3 provide the parts outside the CDR3, is DAMVIQNPRYQVTQFGKPVTLSCSQTLNHNVMYWYQQKSSQAPKLLFHYYDKDFNNEADTPDNFQSRRPNTSFCFLDIRSPGLGDTAMYLCATSGRGVPDTQYFGPGTRLTVL.

This rearrangement joins TRBV19 to TRBJ1-1, with D tentatively TRBD1 (5 bases). V lost 2 bases and J 6 bases, leaving 10 bases between the germline ends. CDR3 length: 13 amino acids. Germline V gives CDR1 LNHDA, CDR2 SQIVND (reference sequence). CDR3 region: CASSILVGAEAFF. CDR3 in DNA: TGTGCCAGTAGTATATTAGTAGGGGCTGAAGCTTTCTTT.

The rearrangement links TRBV18 to TRBJ2-2; 13 bases line up with TRBD2. This CDR3 region has 16 residues. CDR1 and CDR2 from the germline V gene are KGHSH and LQKENI. The J segment lost 6 bases and the V segment lost 4 bases, leaving 5 bases of the junction unmatched. CDR3 nucleotides: TGTGCCAGCTCACGATGGACTAGCGGGAGCGCCGGGGAGCTGTTTTTT. Encoded protein: CASSRWTSGSAGELFF.

The CDR3 loop reads CASSYSSSPSDTIYF. CDR3 bases: TGTGCCAGCAGTTACTCGAGTTCTCCTTCCGACACCATATATTTT. This chain links TRBV6-5 with TRBJ1-3; D gene uncertain. Germline-derived CDR1 and CDR2 are MNHEY and SVGAGI. V lost 0 bases and J lost 8, with 14 bases in between. CDR3 length: 15 residues.

The chain carries TRBV5-1 and TRBJ2-1; D is perhaps TRBD2 (5 bases). Trimming shortened V by 3 bases and J by 10 bases, and 23 bases separated the two germline ends. The CDR3 spans 16 residues. From germline, CDR1 is SGHRS and CDR2 YFSETQ. In DNA, the CDR3 is TGCGCCAGCAGCTCGCGCACACTAGGTTCCCCCCACGAGCAGTTCTTC. Its protein product is CASSSRTLGSPHEQFF.

The chain links TRBV7-9 to TRBJ2-7, with unresolved D. The CDR3 runs 13 residues. The germline gives CDR1 SEHNR, CDR2 FQNEAQ (reference sequence). Trimming removed 6 bases at V and 6 bases at J, with 15 bases between. The CDR3 nucleotides are TGTGCCAGCAGGAACCTAGAGACCTCCGAGCAGTACGTC. Protein sequence: CASRNLETSEQYV.

The J gene is TRBJ2-2, the V gene TRBV29-1, with TRBD2 as a possible D gene (5 bases). The V end was cut by 2 bases, the J end by 1 base, with 11 bases between. Germline CDR1 SQVTM, CDR2 ANQGSEA. This CDR3 region has 15 residues. The CDR3: CSVESVGRNTGELFF. For the CDR3, the DNA is TGCAGCGTTGAATCAGTAGGGAGGAACACCGGGGAGCTGTTTTTT.

The chain links TRBV29-1 to TRBJ1-1; 8 bases are a match to TRBD1. Germline V lookup: CDR1 SQVTM, CDR2 ANQGSEA. CDR3 size: 14 residues. Germline trimming cut 8 bases from V and 4 bases from J; bases unmatched to any gene: 12. Here the CDR3 DNA reads TGCAGCTCTGTGGTGGACAGGGTGGGCACTGAAGCTTTCTTT. It yields the protein CSSVVDRVGTEAFF.

The rearrangement uses TRBV3-1 (or the pseudogene TRBV3-2) and TRBJ2-2, with D maybe TRBD1 (5 bases). Germline V gives CDR1 LGHDT, CDR2 YNNKEL (reference sequence). CDR3 size: 15 residues. V was shortened by 4 bases and J by 5 bases, with 14 bases between the two germline ends. CDR3 nucleotide sequence: TGTGCCAGCAGCCGCCAAGAAAGGGGAACCGGGGAGCTGTTTTTT. Translating it yields CASSRQERGTGELFF.

This clone was recorded only once. This sequence joins TRBV4-1 and TRBJ1-2; possible D gene TRBD1, 6 bases. This CDR3 contains 15 residues. V was cut by 1 base and J by 1 base, with 10 bases left in between. The germline CDR1 and CDR2 sequences are MGHRA and YSYEKL. The CDR3 region is CASSQGWDNNYGYTF. The DNA of the CDR3 is TGCGCCAGCAGCCAAGGTTGGGACAATAACTATGGCTACACCTTC.